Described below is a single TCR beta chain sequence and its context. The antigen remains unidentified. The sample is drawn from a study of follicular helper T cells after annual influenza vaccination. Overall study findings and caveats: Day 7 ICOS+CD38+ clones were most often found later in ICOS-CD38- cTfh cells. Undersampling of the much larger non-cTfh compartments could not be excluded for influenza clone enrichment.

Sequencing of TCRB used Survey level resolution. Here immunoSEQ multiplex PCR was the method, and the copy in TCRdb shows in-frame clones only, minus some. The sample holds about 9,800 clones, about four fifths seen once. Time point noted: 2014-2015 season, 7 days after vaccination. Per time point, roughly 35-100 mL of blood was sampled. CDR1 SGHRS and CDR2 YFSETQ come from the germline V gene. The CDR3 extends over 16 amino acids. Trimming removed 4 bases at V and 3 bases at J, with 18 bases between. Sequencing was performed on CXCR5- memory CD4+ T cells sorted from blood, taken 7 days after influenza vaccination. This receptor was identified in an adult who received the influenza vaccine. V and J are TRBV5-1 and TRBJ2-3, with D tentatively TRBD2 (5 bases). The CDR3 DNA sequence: TGCGCCAGCAGCCCGGGATTGGGCTCGTTTACAGATACGCAGTATTTT. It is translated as CASSPGLGSFTDTQYF.